This paragraph covers one T cell receptor beta chain sequence. Its cognate antigen is unknown. CDR1 is SGHAT and CDR2 is FQNNGV in the germline V gene. There are 14 residues in the CDR3. The V and J ends lost 3 bases and 1 base respectively, with 9 bases between them. The data were taken from a study of PD-1 blockade in classical Hodgkin lymphoma. TCRdb keeps only in-frame clones here, not all; method: immunoSEQ multiplex PCR. The sample has more than 20,000 clones; less than 95% are singletons. Regarding the study as a whole: Undefined causes, possibly disease activity or prior therapy, underlie the repertoire differences. Reported baseline diversity: healthy donors highest, relapsed/refractory patients lowest.

The time point is: newly diagnosed, previously untreated cHL patient sample. The chain has TRBV11-2 and TRBJ2-5; D remains unclear. Sequenced material: peripheral blood mononuclear cells (PBMCs). The TCR was taken from a human donor with classical Hodgkin lymphoma. The CDR3 DNA reads TGTGCCAGCAGCTTCGGGCTACTCCAAGAGACCCAGTACTTC. This translates into CASSFGLLQETQYF.